This passage covers 31 T cell receptor beta chains from one sample sequenced in a study of blood T cell repertoires in COVID-19. Generated by immunoSEQ multiplex PCR, the TCRdb table keeps only in-frame clones and is missing some. The repertoire includes hundreds of thousands of clones, approximately 83% of them detected once, and 2.5% to 3.5% sits in the top ten. What was sequenced was PBMCs or T cells enriched from blood (not recorded which). The receptors were sampled from a middle-aged woman with acute COVID-19.

This chain links TRBV11-3 with TRBJ2-1; the match to TRBD2 covers 7 bases. With V trimmed by 0 bases and J by 3 bases, 5 bases remained unmatched. The CDR3 has 16 amino acids. The germline CDR1 and CDR2 sequences are SGHNT and YENEEA. The CDR3 sequence: CASSLENGGGYNEQFF. The CDR3 DNA is TGTGCCAGCAGCTTAGAGAATGGCGGGGGCTACAATGAGCAGTTCTTC.

The chain combines TRBV6-5 with TRBJ2-7, with D perhaps TRBD1 (5 bases). There are 14 residues in the CDR3. V lost 6 bases and J lost 7, with 19 bases in between. CDR1 is MNHEY and CDR2 is SVGAGI in the germline V gene. CDR3 sequence: CASRRTLAKGEQYF. The DNA of the CDR3 is TGTGCCAGCAGACGGACGCTCGCCAAGGGGGAGCAGTACTTC.

V usage is TRBV5-1 and J usage is TRBJ2-7; TRBD1 might be the D (5 bases). Trimming took 2 bases from V and 3 from J, leaving 12 bases between them. The germline gives CDR1 SGHRS, CDR2 YFSETQ. CDR3 size: 14 residues. The CDR3: CASSFDRSYYEQYF. CDR3 coding DNA: TGCGCCAGCAGCTTCGACAGATCTTACTACGAGCAGTACTTC.

The sample holds a few counts of this clone. The chain has TRBV27 and TRBJ1-2; TRBD1 matches 7 bases. Germline V gene data show CDR1 as MNHEY and CDR2 as SMNVEV (reference sequence). This CDR3 is built from 14 residues. After removal of 6 bases from V and 4 bases from J, the junction contained 8 bases not matched to a gene. In DNA form, the CDR3 reads TGTGCCAGCAGGCGTCCAGGGGGTGGCTATGGCTACACCTTC. Translating gives CASRRPGGGYGYTF.

The rearrangement joins TRBV5-6 to TRBJ2-7; 8 nucleotides align to TRBD2. Germline-derived CDR1 and CDR2 are SGHDT and YYEEEE. The CDR3 sequence is 14 residues long. The ends lost 6 bases at V and 2 bases at J; junction bases unmatched: 7. Here the CDR3 reads CASTSAGVPYEQYF. DNA for the CDR3: TGTGCCAGCACATCAGCGGGAGTCCCCTACGAGCAGTACTTC.

The CDR3 loop reads CASSRPLGQLPYEQYF. The CDR3 DNA reads as TGTGCCAGCAGCCGTCCATTGGGACAGTTACCCTACGAGCAGTACTTC. The chain carries TRBV5-5 and TRBJ2-7, with TRBD1 identical over 7 bases. Germline CDR1 and CDR2: SGHKS and YYEKEE (reference sequence). The J segment lost 2 bases and the V segment lost 4 bases, leaving 12 bases of the junction unmatched. The CDR3 contains 16 residues.

This clone was recorded once. The rearrangement links TRBV4-1 to TRBJ1-6; perhaps TRBD1 as D (6 bases). Trimming took 1 base from V and 4 from J, leaving 11 bases between them. The CDR3 runs 16 residues. The V gene's germline CDR1 is MGHRA and CDR2 YSYEKL. The CDR3 DNA sequence: TGCGCCAGCAGCCAAGGACAGGCCCCATATAATTCACCCCTCCACTTT. This gives the protein CASSQGQAPYNSPLHF.

The rearrangement links TRBV7-2 to TRBJ2-5; no clear D. The CDR3 sequence is 14 residues long. Trimming stripped 1 base from V and 1 base from J, with 7 bases between. Germline V gene data show CDR1 as SGHTA and CDR2 as FQGNSA. The CDR3, as DNA: TGTGCCAGCAGCTTAGGTACTACCCAAGAGACCCAGTACTTC. The encoded protein is CASSLGTTQETQYF.

A remark on this clone: Other DNA sequences in the same sample also yield this CDR3. The J gene is TRBJ2-7, the V gene TRBV6-5, with no clear D. There are 14 residues in the CDR3. The germline CDR1 and CDR2 sequences are MNHEY and SVGAGI. The V gene lost 3 bases and the J gene lost 1 base, with 10 bases spanning the gap. The DNA for the CDR3 is TGTGCCAGCAGTTATGGTGCGGCGTCCTACGAGCAGTACTTC. Its protein is CASSYGAASYEQYF.

The J gene is TRBJ1-2, the V gene TRBV5-1; D unresolved. The germline V and J ends were trimmed by 2 bases and 3 bases, with 8 bases remaining between them. Looked up from germline, CDR1 is SGHRS and CDR2 is YFSETQ. This CDR3 contains 13 residues. The CDR3 reads CASSLDNYYGYTF. In DNA, the CDR3 is TGCGCCAGCAGCTTAGACAATTACTATGGCTACACCTTC. Drawing the rest from reference TRBV5-1 and TRBJ1-2, the complete variable domain is KAGVTQTPRYLIKTRGQQVTLSCSPISGHRSVSWYQQTPGQGLQFLFEYFSETQRNKGNFPGRFSGRQFSNSRSEMNVSTLELGDSALYLCASSLDNYYGYTFGSGTRLTVV.

The chain joins TRBV5-4 to TRBJ1-4, with 8 bases aligning to TRBD1. The trim removed 4 bases at V and 0 bases at J, leaving 8 bases unmatched. Germline assignment: CDR1 SGHNT and CDR2 YYREEE (reference sequence). The CDR3 is 17 amino acids. CDR3 sequence: CASSRSAGGTTNEKLFF. The DNA of the CDR3 is TGTGCCAGCAGCCGCTCAGCAGGGGGCACAACTAATGAAAAACTGTTTTTT. Using reference TRBV5-4 and TRBJ1-4 for the parts outside the CDR3, the full variable domain is ETGVTQSPTHLIKTRGQQVTLRCSSQSGHNTVSWYQQALGQGPQFIFQYYREEENGRGNFPPRFSGLQFPNYSSELNVNALELDDSALYLCASSRSAGGTTNEKLFFGSGTQLSVL.

This sequence joins TRBV14 and TRBJ2-7; 10 positions match TRBD2. J lost 4 bases, V lost 1 base, and 4 bases had no gene match. The CDR3 extends over 15 amino acids. Germline V gene sequence: CDR1 SGHDN, CDR2 FVKESK. The CDR3 DNA sequence: TGTGCCAGCAGCCAAGTCGTTAGCGGGAGGTACGAGCAGTACTTC. This sequence encodes CASSQVVSGRYEQYF.

This chain joins TRBV24-1 and TRBJ2-3; possible D gene TRBD2, 5 bases. V dropped 4 bases and J dropped 2 bases, with 12 bases sitting between them. This CDR3 region has 15 residues. CDR1 and CDR2 from the germline V gene are KGHDR and SFDVKD. CDR3 coding DNA: TGTGCCACCAGTGAATGGCGGGCCGACACAGATACGCAGTATTTT. Translated, it gives CATSEWRADTDTQYF.

The V gene is TRBV4-1, the J gene TRBJ2-5; TRBD1 matches at 7 bases. CDR1 and CDR2 (germline): MGHRA, YSYEKL. The CDR3 sequence is 15 residues long. V gave up 0 bases and J gave up 5 bases; unmatched junction bases: 6. The chain's CDR3 is CASSQEGTVGETQYF. Written as DNA, the CDR3 is TGCGCCAGCAGCCAAGAAGGGACAGTGGGGGAGACCCAGTACTTC.

CDR3 in DNA: TGTGCCAGCAGCATAGGATCTGGACAATCCACCGGGGAGCTGTTTTTT. Translated, it gives CASSIGSGQSTGELFF. The chain carries TRBV7-3 and TRBJ2-2; D perhaps matches TRBD1 (5 bases). The CDR3 contains 16 residues. CDR1 is SGHTA and CDR2 is FQGTGA in the germline V gene. V gave up 5 bases and J gave up 4 bases, with 17 bases separating them.

This clone was observed a few times. The chain uses TRBV15 and TRBJ2-1, with 7 bases that match TRBD1. Trimming took 0 bases from V and 3 from J; bases not matched to a gene: 5. The CDR3 runs to 16 residues. The germline V gene encodes CDR1 LNHNV and CDR2 YYDKDF (reference sequence). This CDR3 reads CATSRDRDSIYNEQFF. As DNA, the CDR3 is TGTGCCACCAGCAGAGATAGGGACAGTATCTACAATGAGCAGTTCTTC. The full variable domain, completed using reference TRBV15 and TRBJ2-1, is DAMVIQNPRYQVTQFGKPVTLSCSQTLNHNVMYWYQQKSSQAPKLLFHYYDKDFNNEADTPDNFQSRRPNTSFCFLDIRSPGLGDTAMYLCATSRDRDSIYNEQFFGPGTRLTVL.

The chain employs TRBV4-2 and TRBJ1-5; 11 bases line up with TRBD1. This CDR3 spans 17 amino acids. Trimming at V came to 3 bases and at J to 5 bases, leaving 9 bases not matched to a gene. Looked up from germline, CDR1 is LGHNA and CDR2 is YNFKEQ. The CDR3 coding sequence is TGTGCCAGCAGCCACATCACCACGGGACAGGGGGATCAGCCCCAGCATTTT. As protein: CASSHITTGQGDQPQHF.

The chain has TRBV4-2 and TRBJ2-5; 10 positions agree with TRBD2. Germline V CDR1 and CDR2: LGHNA, YNFKEQ. V shed 2 bases and J 5 bases; nucleotides not matched to a gene: 8. This CDR3 spans 16 amino acids. As DNA, the CDR3 is TGTGCCAGCAGCCAATTCCTAGCGGGAGCGGTTGAGACCCAGTACTTC. Translation gives CASSQFLAGAVETQYF.

The V and J genes are TRBV7-3 and TRBJ1-1, with 7 bases identical to TRBD1. Germline-derived CDR1 and CDR2 are SGHTA and FQGTGA. This CDR3 has 13 amino acids. V gave up 5 bases and J gave up 9 bases; unmatched junction bases: 9. Here the CDR3 reads CASSRGTDTKAFF. The CDR3 DNA reads as TGTGCCAGCAGCCGAGGGACAGACACAAAAGCTTTCTTT.

Remarks on this clone: Other DNA sequences in this specimen translate into the identical CDR3. The rearrangement joins TRBV2 to TRBJ2-7; D uncertain. There are 11 residues in the CDR3. Germline loops: CDR1 SNHLY, CDR2 FYNNEI. Trimming shortened V by 4 bases and J by 2 bases, and 3 bases separated the two germline ends. In DNA form, the CDR3 reads TGTGCCAGCAGTGGAGCCTACGAGCAGTACTTC. Translated, it gives CASSGAYEQYF.

In nucleotides, the CDR3 is TGTGCCAGCAGCGCGGGCCAGGTAGGCAATGAGCAGTTCTTC. Residues: CASSAGQVGNEQFF. The chain combines TRBV5-4 with TRBJ2-1; a possible D gene is TRBD2 (5 bases). The CDR3 consists of 14 residues. Trimming removed 4 bases at V and 6 bases at J, with 14 bases between. Germline lookup yields CDR1 SGHNT and CDR2 YYREEE (reference sequence). The full variable domain, completed using reference TRBV5-4 and TRBJ2-1, is ETGVTQSPTHLIKTRGQQVTLRCSSQSGHNTVSWYQQALGQGPQFIFQYYREEENGRGNFPPRFSGLQFPNYSSELNVNALELDDSALYLCASSAGQVGNEQFFGPGTRLTVL.

The V call is TRBV7-8, the J call TRBJ1-1; D ambiguous. This CDR3 spans 15 amino acids. CDR1 and CDR2 (germline): SGHVS, FQNEAQ. The V end was cut by 1 base, the J end by 0 bases, with 9 bases between. As DNA, the CDR3 is TGTGCCAGCAGCTTAGTGACAACCATGAACACTGAAGCTTTCTTT. It is translated as CASSLVTTMNTEAFF.

J is TRBJ2-5 and V is TRBV5-6; D call uncertain. Germline V lookup: CDR1 SGHDT, CDR2 YYEEEE. The CDR3 extends over 13 amino acids. V lost 0 bases, J lost 3 bases, and 6 bases lay in between. Here the CDR3 DNA reads TGTGCCAGCAGCTTGGTCCGTAAAGAGACCCAGTACTTC. Protein: CASSLVRKETQYF.

This chain joins TRBV5-1 and TRBJ1-3; TRBD1 aligns across 9 bases. Germline V CDR1 and CDR2: SGHRS, YFSETQ. The CDR3 loop spans 15 amino acids. With V trimmed by 4 bases and J by 2 bases, 4 bases remained unmatched. The CDR3 loop is CASSMGQGAGNTIYF. The DNA of the CDR3 is TGCGCCAGCAGCATGGGACAGGGAGCTGGAAACACCATATATTTT.

J is TRBJ2-3 and V is TRBV27; 7 nucleotides agree with TRBD1. The CDR3 has 15 residues. V lost 2 bases, J lost 8 bases, and 10 bases stayed unmatched. The germline gives CDR1 MNHEY, CDR2 SMNVEV (reference sequence). The CDR3 loop reads CASSLRRLEGATQYF. In nucleotides, the CDR3 is TGTGCCAGCAGTTTAAGGAGGCTAGAGGGGGCTACGCAGTATTTT.

The genes are TRBV28 and TRBJ2-2; TRBD2 is a possible D gene (5 bases). There are 15 residues in the CDR3. Germline values: CDR1 MDHEN, CDR2 SYDVKM. V was pared by 5 bases and J by 5 bases, with 15 bases between. This CDR3 reads CASSAMGSGTGELFF. The CDR3 bases are TGTGCCAGCAGTGCCATGGGGAGCGGAACCGGGGAGCTGTTTTTT.

The chain links TRBV14 to TRBJ2-1, with TRBD2 identical over 7 bases. Germline V gene data show CDR1 as SGHDN and CDR2 as FVKESK. The junction had 12 bases not matched to a gene; V was cut back by 1 base and J by 12 bases. The CDR3 spans 15 residues. CDR3 DNA sequence: TGTGCCAGCAGCCAAGTTAGCGGGTCCTCAATGGGGCAGTTCTTC. Its translation: CASSQVSGSSMGQFF.

This clone was seen just once. CDR3 amino acids: CATGSTDQETQYF. CDR3 nucleotide sequence: TGTGCCACTGGGAGTACAGACCAAGAGACCCAGTACTTC. The genes are TRBV10-3 and TRBJ2-5; TRBD2 might be the D (5 bases). The CDR3 length is 13 residues. V lost 10 bases and J lost 0, with 12 bases in between. From germline, CDR1 is ENHRY and CDR2 SYGVKD.

The rearrangement uses TRBV20-1 and TRBJ2-7; 7 bases align to TRBD2. Germline values: CDR1 DFQATT, CDR2 SNEGSKA (reference sequence). The CDR3 runs to 13 residues. V was clipped by 3 bases and J by 4 bases; unmatched bases: 6. The CDR3 reads CSASKPSGYEQYF. As DNA, the CDR3 is TGCAGTGCTAGTAAGCCTAGCGGTTACGAGCAGTACTTC.

The rearrangement links TRBV4-1 to TRBJ1-4; TRBD1 agrees at 9 bases. Germline loops: CDR1 MGHRA, CDR2 YSYEKL. With 5 bases clipped from V and 9 bases from J, the junction kept 10 bases outside the gene matches. This CDR3 is built from 15 residues. CDR3: CASSDIRDRVKKLFF. The CDR3 bases are TGCGCCAGCAGCGACATCCGGGACAGGGTCAAAAAACTGTTTTTT.

The V call is TRBV7-9, the J call TRBJ2-1; 10 nucleotides line up with TRBD2. The J segment lost 10 bases and the V segment lost 5 bases, leaving 14 bases of the junction unmatched. The CDR3 sequence is 16 residues long. The germline V gene has CDR1 SEHNR and CDR2 FQNEAQ (reference sequence). The CDR3 DNA follows: TGTGCCAGCAGCCAAAAAGGACTAGCGGCGCCTCGGGAGCAGTTCTTC. Protein: CASSQKGLAAPREQFF.